A selection of T cell receptor beta chains follows, all from one sample in a study of OX40 agonist ivuxolimab in advanced cancers. Assay: immunoSEQ multiplex PCR; the TCRdb copy retains only in-frame clones and omits some. The profile shows tens of thousands of clones, about 90% of them singletons. The starting material was CD4+ or CD8+ T cells sorted from blood, obtained in a trial of the OX40 agonist ivuxolimab. Every receptor here comes from an adult with an advanced solid tumor such as melanoma, head and neck, liver or kidney cancer. CDR3s include the opening cysteine and the closing phenylalanine or tryptophan. The order of the fields is V gene, J gene, D gene, clone size, CDR3 length, CDR3 DNA, CDR3 protein. The D gene is left open where the match is weak. Size is omitted from some rows. Given values are once, few, many or a class for expanded clones.

TRBV5-3	TRBJ2-2	TRBD2	.	23	TGTGCCAGAAGCCCCAGACCTCGGACAGGAGGGACTAGCGGGGGGTGGGTCACCGGGGAGCTGTTTTTT	CARSPRPRTGGTSGGWVTGELFF
TRBV28	TRBJ2-3	.	.	12	TGTGCCAGCAGCTACATTCCAGATACGCAGTATTTT	CASSYIPDTQYF
TRBV14	TRBJ2-1	.	.	13	TGTGCCAGCAGCCAAGATACATGGGCTGAGCAGTTCTTC	CASSQDTWAEQFF
TRBV5-1	TRBJ2-2	TRBD2	.	16	TGCGCCAGCAGCTCTCCGGGACTAGCGGAGGGCGGGGAGCTGTTTTTT	CASSSPGLAEGGELFF
TRBV7-2	TRBJ2-7	.	few	12	TGTGCCAGCAGCTCCTACCGCGGCGGGCAGTACTTC	CASSSYRGGQYF
TRBV21-1	TRBJ2-1	.	.	13	TGTGCCAGCGGAGCGACAGGTAACAATGAGCAGTTCTTC	CASGATGNNEQFF
TRBV30	TRBJ1-1	.	.	14	TGTGCCTGGACCGCCAAAGGAGGTAACACTGAAGCTTTCTTT	CAWTAKGGNTEAFF
TRBV2	TRBJ1-6	.	.	15	TGTGCCAGCATTCCGGACAGCTCCTATAATTCACCCCTCCACTTT	CASIPDSSYNSPLHF
TRBV19	TRBJ2-7	TRBD1	.	15	TGTGCCAGTAGTATCTCAGTAGACCGGGACAGCGAGCAGTACTTC	CASSISVDRDSEQYF
TRBV18	TRBJ1-1	.	once	15	TGTGCCAGCTCACCACTGGGAGGGCCATCTCTTGAAGCTTTCTTT	CASSPLGGPSLEAFF
TRBV6-1	TRBJ1-5	TRBD1	.	15	TGTGCCAGCACGCGGACAGGTATGGGGAATCAGCCCCAGCATTTT	CASTRTGMGNQPQHF
TRBV7-6	TRBJ2-1	TRBD2	.	16	TGTGCCAGCAGCTTAGGAGGACTAGCGGGGGCCAATGAGCGGTTCTTC	CASSLGGLAGANERFF
TRBV25-1	TRBJ1-6	TRBD1	.	15	TGTGCCAGCAGTGAATATCAACAGGGGTATCCACCCCTCCACTTT	CASSEYQQGYPPLHF
TRBV27	TRBJ1-5	TRBD1	.	15	TGTGCCAGCAGACCGGACAGGGCGGTTCTCCAGCCCCAGCATTTT	CASRPDRAVLQPQHF
TRBV6-5	TRBJ2-5	TRBD1	.	13	TGTGCCAGCAGCGACAGGGGTAAAGAGACCCAGTACTTC	CASSDRGKETQYF
TRBV6-1	TRBJ1-4	.	.	14	TGTGCCAGCAGTGCCATGACAGAAAATGAAAAACTGTTTTTT	CASSAMTENEKLFF
TRBV10-3	TRBJ1-1	TRBD1	.	12	TGTGCCATCAGTCCGGGGAGGGACAGCGCTTTCTTT	CAISPGRDSAFF